The 13 T cell receptor beta chains listed next were all sequenced from one sample in a study of tumor-infiltrating lymphocytes in primary liver carcinoma. Each 20-30 mg portion of unsorted bulk tissue served as the source for co-extraction of RNA and DNA. Starting material of 400 to 600 ng total RNA yielded TCR beta cDNA via a constant-region primer. Sequencing libraries for TCR beta derived from three nested multiplex PCR rounds that used slightly modified ARM-PCR. Researchers ran the first two PCR rounds for roughly 10 cycles each with TRBV1-TRBV30 forward primers and a C-beta reverse primer. TCRdb re-analysed the multiplex PCR reads in MiXCR, keeping a single row per CDR3 protein. The sample holds about 74,000 distinct CDR3 sequences, almost 70% seen once. Input material: liver tumor tissue from sampling region 4. Subset denoted: tumor region T4, right-lateral pole. The receptor set was obtained from a man aged 35-49 years with primary liver carcinoma and hepatitis B virus infection.

With regard to this clonotype: The junction differs from germline at one of its ends, possibly a read error. The chain couples TRBV6-1 to TRBJ1-4; D remains ambiguous. CDR1 and CDR2 (germline): MNHNS, SASEGT. The CDR3 spans 15 residues. CDR3 DNA: TGCGCCAGCACGACCCTCGACGGCCCTAATGAAAAACTGTTTTTT. This translates into CASTTLDGPNEKLFF.

Worth noting for this clonotype: A read error may account for a junction end that differs from germline. V usage is TRBV11-2 and J usage is TRBJ2-7; D uncertain. The germline CDR1 and CDR2 sequences are SGHAT and FQNNGV. The length of the CDR3 is 15 residues. CDR3 DNA: TGTGTCAGCAGCCTATTTGTGGGAATACCCTACGAGCAGTACTTC. Amino acid sequence: CVSSLFVGIPYEQYF.

CDR3 in DNA: TGTGCCAGCAGCTTCGATAGGAGCTCCTACGAGCAGTACTTC. Its translation: CASSFDRSSYEQYF. V and J are TRBV7-9 and TRBJ2-7; D not resolved. There are 14 residues in the CDR3. Germline CDR1 SEHNR, CDR2 FQNEAQ (reference sequence). Trimming removed 3 bases at V and 0 bases at J, with 9 bases between.

Turning to this clonotype: It may be a read error: a sequence one base away is much more abundant. V usage is TRBV28 and J usage is TRBJ2-1; D may correspond to TRBD1 or TRBD2 (5 bases each). The CDR3 contains 13 residues. Germline-derived CDR1 and CDR2 are MDHEN and SYDVKM. The CDR3 reads CSSRDQPYNEQFF. Here the CDR3 DNA reads TGTTCCAGCCGGGACCAGCCCTACAATGAGCAGTTCTTC.

Note on this clonotype: The junction departs from germline at one end; a sequencing error may be responsible. This chain uses TRBV12-3 or TRBV12-4 with TRBJ2-1, with D possibly matching TRBD2 (5 bases). The CDR3 spans 12 residues. The CDR3 DNA sequence: TGTGCCAGCAGTCCACTTTCCAATGAGCGGCTCTTC. Translated, it gives CASSPLSNERLF.

As for this clonotype: No conserved phenylalanine or tryptophan is present at the end of the CDR3, so a read error is the likely explanation. The DNA is left out, because the CDR3 cannot be placed on it with certainty; the CDR3 is given as TCRdb lists it. The chain is built from TRBV28 and TRBJ1-2. The CDR3 is made up of 12 amino acids, end residues included. Germline V lookup: CDR1 MDHEN, CDR2 SYDVKM. This CDR3 reads CASWTSRDGYTC.

As concerns this clonotype: An end of the junction does not agree with germline; a read error may underlie this. The chain is built from TRBV29-1 and TRBJ1-4, with D tentatively TRBD1 (5 bases). The CDR3 runs 14 residues. The V gene's germline CDR1 is SQVTM and CDR2 ANQGSEA. CDR3 region: CSVLLRGFDEKLFF. The CDR3 DNA reads as TGCAGCGTTCTGCTGAGGGGATTTGACGAAAAGCTGTTTTTT.

J is TRBJ2-1 and V is TRBV2, with 7 bases matching TRBD1. The CDR3 covers 14 residues. The germline CDR1 and CDR2 sequences are SNHLY and FYNNEI. Written as DNA, the CDR3 is TGTGTCAGTTATCGGGACAGCACGGACATTGAGCAGTTCTTC. This translates into CVSYRDSTDIEQFF.

The genes are TRBV6-2 or TRBV6-3 and TRBJ2-7; D unresolved. The CDR3 spans 14 residues. Looked up from germline, CDR1 is MNHEY and CDR2 is SVGEGT. V gave up 6 bases and J gave up 0 bases, with 12 bases separating them. The CDR3 loop is CASSLLRHSYEQYF. The CDR3 DNA follows: TGTGCCAGCAGCCTCCTTCGACACTCCTACGAGCAGTACTTC.

In this sample, this clonotype turned up once. The CDR3 does not close with the conserved phenylalanine or tryptophan, likely indicating a read error. The chain employs TRBV14 and TRBJ2-1; D gene unclear. CDR1 and CDR2 from the germline V gene are SGHDN and FVKESK. This CDR3 spans 14 amino acids. This CDR3 reads CTSSLSPRWDEQFL. The CDR3 DNA sequence: TGTACCAGCAGCCTGTCCCCCCGGTGGGATGAGCAGTTCTTA.

Details on this clonotype: The junction departs from the called germline gene at one end, perhaps through a read error. V and J are TRBV7-8 and TRBJ2-7, with 8 bases lining up with TRBD2. CDR1 is SGHVS, CDR2 FQNEAQ, per germline. This CDR3 contains 17 residues. The CDR3 region is CAGSLFRGGTRGSERYF. For the CDR3, the DNA is TGTGCCGGCAGCTTATTTCGCGGGGGGACTAGGGGAAGCGAGCGGTACTTC.

In its sample, this clonotype was seen once. This likely comes from a read error, as the CDR3 has no conserved phenylalanine or tryptophan at its end. The chain carries TRBV12-5 and TRBJ2-3; D may be TRBD1 (5 bases). Germline V gene lookup returns CDR1 LGHNT and CDR2 FRNRAP. This CDR3 comprises 11 residues. The CDR3 DNA reads TGTGCTAGTGGTTGGGGCGATACACAGTATATT. It translates to CASGWGDTQYI.

With regard to this clonotype: The junction differs from germline at one of its ends, possibly a read error. The rearrangement joins TRBV7-9 to TRBJ2-7, with D hard to call. This CDR3 is built from 13 residues. Germline V CDR1 and CDR2: SEHNR, FQNEAQ (reference sequence). The CDR3 is CASSPSTSYEQYF. In nucleotides, the CDR3 is TGTGCCAGCAGCCCCTCCACCTCCTACGAGCAGTACTTT.